This passage covers 11 T cell receptor beta chains from one sample sequenced in a study of T-cell memory formation after mild COVID-19. From the 5' RACE reads, TCRdb called clonotypes with MiXCR, one entry per CDR3 protein. Of 140,000 to 150,000 distinct CDR3 sequences listed, around 25% are singletons. The sample comprised PBMCs or a T cell subset sorted from them (not recorded which). These receptors were obtained from an adult woman who had mild COVID-19 (a few samples of this study predate the infection). Cell type and time point are not known.

This clonotype was recorded many times. This chain joins TRBV5-1 and TRBJ2-3; the match to TRBD1 covers 8 bases. The length of the CDR3 is 19 residues. Germline V gene lookup returns CDR1 SGHRS and CDR2 YFSETQ. Losses at the gene ends were 0 bases for V and 0 bases for J; bases not matched to a gene: 12. The CDR3 DNA is TGCGCCAGCAGCTTGGGGGACAGGAGAACCCCCCTTAGCACAGATACGCAGTATTTT. Amino acids: CASSLGDRRTPLSTDTQYF.

The rearrangement joins TRBV12-3 or TRBV12-4 to TRBJ1-3, with D maybe TRBD1 (5 bases). The CDR3 length is 13 residues. V was trimmed by 7 bases and J by 3 bases, leaving 10 bases between them. The CDR3 loop reads CASNGGIGNTIYF. For the CDR3, the DNA is TGTGCCAGCAACGGGGGAATTGGAAACACCATATATTTT.

This chain connects TRBV5-1 to TRBJ2-7, with 7 nucleotides matching TRBD1. CDR3 length: 14 residues. J gave up 4 bases and V 4 bases, and 8 bases lay outside the gene matches. Germline assignment: CDR1 SGHRS and CDR2 YFSETQ. The CDR3 sequence: CASSLRQGGYEQYF. CDR3 sequence (DNA): TGCGCCAGCAGCCTCCGACAGGGTGGGTACGAGCAGTACTTC.

This clonotype showed up just a few times. One end of the junction does not line up with germline, which may come from a read error. This sequence joins TRBV12-3 or TRBV12-4 and TRBJ1-1; 9 bases are a match to TRBD1. CDR3 length: 11 amino acids. The CDR3 spells CASSGTGPPNF. CDR3 bases: TGTGCCAGCAGCGGGACAGGGCCGCCGAACTTT.

The chain recombines TRBV7-2 with TRBJ1-1; D call uncertain. Germline V CDR1 and CDR2: SGHTA, FQGNSA. The CDR3 consists of 14 residues. The V end lost 5 bases, the J end lost 3 bases, and 13 bases lay between the germline ends. Written as DNA, the CDR3 is TGTGCCAGCAGCCTTTCTACAGTCGACACTGAAGCTTTCTTT. Protein sequence: CASSLSTVDTEAFF.

The chain carries TRBV27 and TRBJ2-7; no definite D call. The V end was cut by 4 bases, the J end by 2 bases, with 9 bases between. Germline lookup yields CDR1 MNHEY and CDR2 SMNVEV (reference sequence). The CDR3 contains 13 residues. CDR3 nucleotide sequence: TGTGCCAGCAGTTCCTCGATTACCTACGAGCAGTACTTC. This codes for CASSSSITYEQYF.

This rearrangement joins TRBV29-1 to TRBJ1-2, with 9 bases fitting TRBD1. Germline V gene lookup returns CDR1 SQVTM and CDR2 ANQGSEA. J lost 3 bases, V lost 0 bases, and 5 bases had no gene match. This CDR3 is built from 15 residues. DNA for the CDR3: TGCAGCGTTGAAGATCTCGGGACAGGGTACTATGGCTACACCTTC. It codes for CSVEDLGTGYYGYTF.

The chain uses TRBV3-1 and TRBJ2-5; TRBD2 agrees at 11 bases. Trimming at V came to 6 bases and at J to 3 bases, leaving 6 bases not matched to a gene. This CDR3 comprises 15 residues. Looked up from germline, CDR1 is LGHDT and CDR2 is YNNKEL (reference sequence). The CDR3 loop is CASSRKLAGEETQYF. CDR3 DNA sequence: TGTGCCAGCAGTCGGAAACTAGCGGGAGAAGAGACCCAGTACTTC.

There are a few counts of this clonotype. The V and J genes are TRBV12-3 or TRBV12-4 and TRBJ2-7; D possibly corresponds to TRBD2 (7 bases). V was pared by 1 base and J by 2 bases, with 18 bases between. The CDR3 is 17 amino acids. CDR3 DNA: TGTGCCAGCAGTTTAGTAGTGGGGGGGGCGAGTCCCTACGAGCAGTACTTC. Encoded protein: CASSLVVGGASPYEQYF.

V is TRBV4-3 and J is TRBJ2-2; D gene uncertain. The CDR3 sequence is 14 residues long. V lost 4 bases, J lost 6 bases, and 12 bases lay in between. Germline loops: CDR1 LGHNA, CDR2 YSLEER. CDR3 amino acids: CASSLNKESGELFF. The CDR3 DNA reads TGCGCCAGCAGCCTTAACAAGGAATCCGGGGAGCTGTTTTTT.

The J gene is TRBJ2-3, the V gene TRBV4-1; TRBD2 agrees at 7 bases. Per the germline V gene, CDR1 is MGHRA and CDR2 is YSYEKL. The CDR3 is made up of 14 amino acids. V trimming: 11 bases; J trimming: 4 bases; junction bases outside the gene matches: 12. CDR3 in amino acids: CACGGENTADTQYF. The CDR3 DNA reads TGCGCCTGCGGGGGAGAGAACACAGCAGATACGCAGTATTTT.